Presented here are 20 T cell receptor beta chains from one specimen sequenced in a study of blood T cell repertoires in COVID-19. This table comes from immunoSEQ multiplex PCR, and its TCRdb copy is limited to in-frame clones, with some not included. Among around 470,000 clones listed, roughly 89% were seen once. Input material: peripheral blood. The origin of the receptors is a man younger than 30 with COVID-19, enrolled during active disease.

In this sample, this clone turned up once. This chain connects TRBV29-1 to TRBJ2-7, with unresolved D. In germline, CDR1 is SQVTM, CDR2 ANQGSEA. Deletions cut 5 bases from V and 2 bases from J, with 10 bases between. The CDR3 runs to 12 residues. CDR3 loop: CSVYDTPYEQYF. The DNA of the CDR3 is TGCAGCGTTTACGACACACCCTACGAGCAGTACTTC.

The rearrangement uses TRBV13 and TRBJ2-3; 16 nucleotides match TRBD2. Germline assignment: CDR1 PRHDT and CDR2 FYEKMQ (reference sequence). With V trimmed by 5 bases and J by 3 bases, 8 bases remained unmatched. The CDR3 totals 18 residues. CDR3 sequence: CASSPGLAGGQETDTQYF. CDR3 DNA sequence: TGTGCCAGCAGCCCGGGACTAGCGGGGGGGCAAGAGACAGATACGCAGTATTTT.

The CDR3 DNA follows: TGTGCCAGCAGTGATACAGGCGGCCCGAACACTGAAGCTTTCTTT. Translating it yields CASSDTGGPNTEAFF. The rearrangement links TRBV6-1 to TRBJ1-1; a possible D gene is TRBD1 (5 bases). V dropped 3 bases and J dropped 1 base, with 12 bases sitting between them. The CDR3 sequence is 15 residues long. Germline loops: CDR1 MNHNS, CDR2 SASEGT.

This chain joins TRBV6-5 and TRBJ2-2; TRBD1 is a possible D gene (5 bases). Per the germline V gene, CDR1 is MNHEY and CDR2 is SVGAGI. Trimming pared 0 bases from V and 4 bases from J, leaving 9 bases between. The CDR3 sequence is 15 residues long. The CDR3 sequence is CASSYSGRGTGELFF. Written as DNA, the CDR3 is TGTGCCAGCAGTTACTCGGGGCGCGGCACCGGGGAGCTGTTTTTT.

The chain has TRBV10-3 and TRBJ2-3; D not certain. From germline, CDR1 is ENHRY and CDR2 SYGVKD. This CDR3 is 12 amino acids long. V lost 0 bases to trimming and J lost 6 bases, with 4 bases between them. The CDR3 DNA follows: TGTGCCATCAGTGAGTCTCTTGATACGCAGTATTTT. This translates into CAISESLDTQYF.

J is TRBJ2-2 and V is TRBV6-6; D might be TRBD2 (6 bases). CDR1 is MNHNY, CDR2 SVGAGI, per germline (reference sequence). Trimming stripped 7 bases from V and 5 bases from J, with 17 bases between. This CDR3 is built from 15 residues. Here the CDR3 reads CASTYGSGATGELFF. CDR3 sequence (DNA): TGTGCCAGCACCTACGGTAGCGGAGCAACCGGGGAGCTGTTTTTT.

This clone appeared a single time. This chain links TRBV4-1 with TRBJ1-2; 9 bases are a match to TRBD1. The CDR3 is 15 amino acids. V was pared by 9 bases and J by 1 base, with 9 bases of the junction left unmatched. CDR1 and CDR2 from the germline V gene are MGHRA and YSYEKL. The CDR3: CASGDRGSDNYGYTF. CDR3 bases: TGCGCCAGTGGAGACAGGGGGTCCGATAACTATGGCTACACCTTC.

J is TRBJ1-1 and V is TRBV6-5; D is unclear. Trimming pared 2 bases from V and 1 base from J, leaving 5 bases between. Germline CDR1 MNHEY, CDR2 SVGAGI. This CDR3 is 13 amino acids long. CDR3 protein: CASSYTANTEAFF. In DNA form, the CDR3 reads TGTGCCAGCAGTTACACAGCGAACACTGAAGCTTTCTTT.

The V call is TRBV19, the J call TRBJ2-1; 13 bases fit TRBD2. Trimming at V came to 5 bases and at J to 13 bases, leaving 8 bases not matched to a gene. Per germline, CDR1 LNHDA and CDR2 SQIVND (reference sequence). The CDR3 runs 14 residues. The CDR3 DNA reads TGTGCCAGTAGTGCCGGACTAGCGGGAGCATCCCAGTTCTTC. This codes for CASSAGLAGASQFF.

This clone has only a few counts. The chain joins TRBV14 to TRBJ2-2, with D unclear. The germline V and J ends were trimmed by 1 base and 5 bases, with 5 bases remaining between them. Looked up from germline, CDR1 is SGHDN and CDR2 is FVKESK. CDR3 length: 13 amino acids. The chain's CDR3 is CASSQVYTGELFF. The CDR3, as DNA: TGTGCCAGCAGCCAAGTTTATACCGGGGAGCTGTTTTTT.

On this clone: The germline gene is not matched at one end of the junction; a read error may be the cause. V is TRBV19 and J is TRBJ1-5; 9 bases are shared with TRBD1. Germline V gene sequence: CDR1 LNHDA, CDR2 SQIVND (reference sequence). This CDR3 is built from 14 residues. DNA for the CDR3: TGTGTCAGTAGTTTACAGGGGGCTGGTCAGCCCCAGCATTTT. The encoded protein is CVSSLQGAGQPQHF. Complete variable domain (other parts from reference TRBV19 and TRBJ1-5): DGGITQSPKYLFRKEGQNVTLSCEQNLNHDAMYWYRQDPGQGLRLIYYSQIVNDFQKGDIAEGYSVSREKKESFPLTVTSAQKNPTAFYLCVSSLQGAGQPQHFGDGTRLSIL.

The chain is built from TRBV5-4 and TRBJ2-5, with 9 bases lining up with TRBD1. The CDR3 sequence is 14 residues long. Trimming removed 4 bases from V and 5 bases from J; junction bases left unmatched: 6. Germline CDR1 reads SGHNT; CDR2 reads YYREEE (reference sequence). This CDR3 reads CASSATTGGETQYF. Written as DNA, the CDR3 is TGTGCCAGCAGCGCCACGACAGGGGGGGAGACCCAGTACTTC.

V is TRBV2 and J is TRBJ1-2; the match to TRBD1 covers 7 bases. CDR3 length equals 11 residues. Germline V gene lookup returns CDR1 SNHLY and CDR2 FYNNEI. V shed 8 bases and J 10 bases; nucleotides not matched to a gene: 7. The CDR3 DNA reads TGTGCCAGCCTTGGGACAGATCTCTACACCTTC. Amino acid sequence: CASLGTDLYTF.

The genes are TRBV6-5 and TRBJ2-7; 9 bases are a match to TRBD1. This CDR3 has 15 residues. V trimming: 7 bases; J trimming: 7 bases; junction bases outside the gene matches: 14. Germline V gene lookup returns CDR1 MNHEY and CDR2 SVGAGI. The CDR3: CASTYTRDRELEQYF. As DNA, the CDR3 is TGTGCCAGCACCTACACCCGGGACAGGGAATTGGAGCAGTACTTC.

The chain links TRBV12-3 or TRBV12-4 to TRBJ2-1; D might be TRBD1 (6 bases). The ends were cut back, 2 bases at V and 8 bases at J, with 10 bases in the middle. The CDR3 is 13 amino acids. CDR3: CASSLLGAHEQFF. CDR3 bases: TGTGCCAGCAGTTTATTGGGGGCCCATGAGCAGTTCTTC.

This clone was observed a handful of times. This chain links TRBV6-6 with TRBJ2-2; a possible D gene is TRBD1 (5 bases). Germline assignment: CDR1 MNHNY and CDR2 SVGAGI (reference sequence). This CDR3 spans 17 amino acids. With 5 bases removed from V and 5 bases from J, the gap between germline ends came to 21 bases. CDR3 amino acids: CASSPNISTATTGELFF. DNA of the CDR3: TGTGCCAGCAGTCCCAATATATCGACAGCCACTACCGGGGAGCTGTTTTTT.

The chain links TRBV30 to TRBJ2-7; TRBD2 agrees at 7 bases. The ends lost 4 bases at V and 2 bases at J; junction bases unmatched: 5. The CDR3 extends over 13 amino acids. Germline loops: CDR1 GTSNPN, CDR2 SVGIG (reference sequence). The CDR3 DNA is TGTGCCTGGATGCGGCGGGGGACCTACGAGCAGTACTTC. This translates into CAWMRRGTYEQYF.

The chain carries TRBV10-3 and TRBJ2-5; D is perhaps TRBD2 (8 bases). This CDR3 contains 16 residues. Trimming removed 2 bases from V and 4 bases from J, with 17 bases in between. Per germline, CDR1 ENHRY and CDR2 SYGVKD. The CDR3 spells CAISERGQAGGETQYF. The CDR3, as DNA: TGTGCCATCAGTGAGCGAGGACAGGCGGGGGGAGAGACCCAGTACTTC.

This chain uses TRBV19 with TRBJ2-1; 8 bases are a match to TRBD2. Germline CDR1 is LNHDA and CDR2 is SQIVND (reference sequence). V gave up 5 bases and J gave up 7 bases; unmatched junction bases: 13. The CDR3 totals 16 residues. The CDR3 is CASSSFGRAGRNEQFF. CDR3 coding DNA: TGTGCCAGTAGTTCCTTCGGGAGGGCGGGAAGGAATGAGCAGTTCTTC.

In regard to this clone: The same CDR3 can be traced to other DNA sequences in this sample. The rearrangement uses TRBV7-8 and TRBJ2-7, with D possibly being TRBD1 (6 bases). Germline assignment: CDR1 SGHVS and CDR2 FQNEAQ. V gave up 5 bases and J gave up 0 bases, with 11 bases separating them. There are 14 residues in the CDR3. CDR3 coding DNA: TGTGCCAGCAGCCCCCCGGACAGCTCCTACGAGCAGTACTTC. It translates to CASSPPDSSYEQYF.